Following are 30 T cell receptor beta chains from one sample sequenced in a study of T cell repertoires in cytomegalovirus infection. TCRdb analysed the reads with MiXCR anew, one entry per CDR3 protein. In the table there are about 230,000 distinct CDR3 sequences, about 23% of which are singletons. Sequenced input: CD8+ T cells from PBMCs. The receptors shown here come from a human donor in good health (CMV status not recorded). Some clones in this sample may be carry-over from other donors' samples.

This clonotype was seen a few times. This chain connects TRBV5-1 to TRBJ1-1; 9 bases line up with TRBD1. This CDR3 has 14 residues. Trimming cost V 2 bases and J 3 bases; bases outside gene matches: 2. Germline CDR1 reads SGHRS; CDR2 reads YFSETQ. CDR3: CASSFWTGDTEAFF. The CDR3 DNA is TGCGCCAGCAGCTTCTGGACAGGGGACACTGAAGCTTTCTTT.

This clonotype was detected a few times. The rearrangement uses TRBV4-1 and TRBJ2-7; the D gene is possibly TRBD1 (6 bases). CDR1 and CDR2 (germline): MGHRA, YSYEKL. V lost 4 bases, J lost 2 bases, and 12 bases lay in between. This CDR3 is built from 14 residues. The CDR3 DNA reads as TGCGCCAGCAGCCCAGGACAGTCTCCCTACGAGCAGTACTTC. Encoded protein: CASSPGQSPYEQYF.

This clonotype came up a few times. The chain couples TRBV7-9 to TRBJ1-5; 8 bases agree with TRBD1. Germline V gives CDR1 SEHNR, CDR2 FQNEAQ (reference sequence). The CDR3 is made up of 14 amino acids. After removal of 5 bases from V and 7 bases from J, the junction contained 7 bases not matched to a gene. The CDR3 DNA reads as TGTGCCAGCAGCATAGACAGGGGATGGCAGCCCCAGCATTTT. It translates to CASSIDRGWQPQHF.

The gene calls are TRBV5-5 and TRBJ2-1, with D hard to call. Germline V CDR1 and CDR2: SGHKS, YYEKEE (reference sequence). This CDR3 has 12 amino acids. V was pared by 4 bases and J by 5 bases, with 7 bases between. The CDR3 region has the DNA TGTGCCAGCAGCGCCGCGAACAATGAGCAGTTCTTC. Residues: CASSAANNEQFF.

At least ten counts were recorded for this clonotype. This chain joins TRBV12-3 or TRBV12-4 and TRBJ1-1; 7 bases map to TRBD1. The V segment lost 7 bases and the J segment 4 bases; nucleotides outside the gene matches: 3. The CDR3 totals 12 residues. The CDR3 spells CASTQGGTEAFF. For the CDR3, the DNA is TGTGCCAGCACCCAGGGGGGCACTGAAGCTTTCTTT.

This clonotype was seen only a few times. V usage is TRBV6-1 and J usage is TRBJ2-7; 8 nucleotides align to TRBD1. Germline V gene lookup returns CDR1 MNHNS and CDR2 SASEGT. The CDR3 runs to 15 residues. After removal of 1 base from V and 0 bases from J, the junction contained 2 bases not matched to a gene. As DNA, the CDR3 is TGTGCCAGCAGTGAAGAGGGACAGGTCTCCTACGAGCAGTACTTC. Its protein is CASSEEGQVSYEQYF.

The chain is built from TRBV29-1 and TRBJ2-7; 9 nucleotides match TRBD1. The CDR3 is 13 amino acids. Trimming removed 7 bases from V and 3 bases from J; junction bases left unmatched: 7. Germline V gene sequence: CDR1 SQVTM, CDR2 ANQGSEA. CDR3 nucleotides: TGCAGCGCTACCCCGGGACAGGGCTACGAGCAGTACTTC. It codes for CSATPGQGYEQYF.

This clonotype was seen many times. The V and J genes are TRBV7-8 and TRBJ2-3, with a weak D call TRBD1 (5 bases). In germline, CDR1 is SGHVS, CDR2 FQNEAQ. This CDR3 has 14 amino acids. V was pared by 5 bases and J by 2 bases, with 11 bases between. The CDR3 here is CASSLMGPTDTQYF. In nucleotides, the CDR3 is TGTGCCAGCAGCCTGATGGGGCCCACAGATACGCAGTATTTT.

The gene calls are TRBV11-2 and TRBJ1-5; D remains ambiguous. CDR1 and CDR2 from the germline V gene are SGHAT and FQNNGV. CDR3 length equals 15 residues. V lost 3 bases, J lost 0 bases, and 9 bases lay in between. The CDR3 sequence: CASSLEGNSNQPQHF. The CDR3 bases are TGTGCCAGCAGCTTGGAGGGTAATAGCAATCAGCCCCAGCATTTT.

The V call is TRBV2, the J call TRBJ1-2, with a possible D match to TRBD1 (6 bases). Germline CDR1 and CDR2: SNHLY and FYNNEI. V was clipped by 3 bases and J by 6 bases, with 14 bases between them. The CDR3 is 14 amino acids. CDR3 amino acids: CASSEVRGSDGYTF. CDR3 in DNA: TGTGCCAGCAGTGAGGTCAGGGGATCTGATGGCTACACCTTC.

The chain recombines TRBV2 with TRBJ1-5; D unresolved. Germline V lookup: CDR1 SNHLY, CDR2 FYNNEI. The CDR3 is 14 residues long. V dropped 6 bases and J dropped 8 bases, with 17 bases sitting between them. CDR3 bases: TGTGCCAGCAGGGGAGGAAACGGGGTTGAGCCCCAGCATTTT. As protein: CASRGGNGVEPQHF.

The sample holds a few counts of this clonotype. J is TRBJ1-5 and V is TRBV28, with D unresolved. This CDR3 is built from 15 residues. The germline V gene has CDR1 MDHEN and CDR2 SYDVKM. The V gene lost 3 bases and the J gene lost 7 bases, with 16 bases spanning the gap. The CDR3 region has the DNA TGTGCCAGCAGTTTTGAGATTACCCCTGGGCAGCCCCAGCATTTT. Its protein is CASSFEITPGQPQHF. The variable domain in full, completed from reference TRBV28 and TRBJ1-5, reads DVKVTQSSRYLVKRTGEKVFLECVQDMDHENMFWYRQDPGLGLRLIYFSYDVKMKEKGDIPEGYSVSREKKERFSLILESASTNQTSMYLCASSFEITPGQPQHFGDGTRLSIL.

This clonotype was counted at least ten times. The chain is built from TRBV7-9 and TRBJ2-1; no reliable D call. The CDR3 has 10 amino acids. Germline values: CDR1 SEHNR, CDR2 FQNEAQ (reference sequence). Trimming removed 6 bases at V and 9 bases at J, with 6 bases between. CDR3 amino acids: CASSSLEQFF. For the CDR3, the DNA is TGTGCCAGCAGTAGTCTTGAGCAGTTCTTC.

The chain links TRBV12-3 or TRBV12-4 to TRBJ2-7; no definite D call. Trimming left V 2 bases short and J 5 bases short, with 7 bases between. The CDR3 contains 12 residues. This CDR3 is CASSLFPHEQYF. The CDR3 DNA follows: TGTGCCAGCAGTTTATTCCCCCACGAGCAGTACTTC.

In this sample, this clonotype turned up many times. This sequence joins TRBV15 and TRBJ1-1, with a tentative D call TRBD1 (6 bases). Germline loops: CDR1 LNHNV, CDR2 YYDKDF (reference sequence). V lost 0 bases, J lost 4 bases, and 9 bases lay in between. The CDR3 has 14 residues. CDR3 nucleotide sequence: TGTGCCACCAGCAGAGACAGGGGTGTCACTGAAGCTTTCTTT. It encodes CATSRDRGVTEAFF.

The sample holds a few counts of this clonotype. This rearrangement joins TRBV6-6 to TRBJ2-5; D uncertain. Germline CDR1 is MNHNY and CDR2 is SVGAGI (reference sequence). The CDR3 extends over 13 amino acids. The V end was cut by 7 bases, the J end by 5 bases, with 14 bases between. Here the CDR3 reads CASKSWPGETQYF. CDR3 in DNA: TGTGCCAGCAAGTCTTGGCCCGGGGAGACCCAGTACTTC.

This chain connects TRBV2 to TRBJ2-1; D perhaps matches TRBD2 (6 bases). The CDR3 has 15 residues. The germline gives CDR1 SNHLY, CDR2 FYNNEI. V shed 6 bases and J shed 9 bases, with 21 bases lying between them. The CDR3 sequence: CASSFRESSWSEQFF. The CDR3 DNA reads as TGTGCCAGCAGCTTCCGGGAGAGCAGCTGGAGTGAGCAGTTCTTC.

The chain recombines TRBV6-5 with TRBJ1-6, with D possibly TRBD1 on 6 matching bases. There are 14 residues in the CDR3. Germline values: CDR1 MNHEY, CDR2 SVGAGI. Trimming stripped 6 bases from V and 10 bases from J, with 16 bases between. CDR3 sequence: CASSQQGSGSPLHF. The CDR3 nucleotides are TGTGCCAGCAGCCAACAGGGCAGTGGCTCACCCCTCCACTTT.

This clonotype was counted only a few times. The rearrangement links TRBV7-6 to TRBJ2-7, with TRBD1 as a possible D gene (6 bases). This CDR3 is 14 amino acids long. Germline CDR1 SGHVS, CDR2 FNYEAQ. The V gene lost 1 base and the J gene lost 5 bases, with 12 bases spanning the gap. The CDR3 nucleotides read TGTGCCAGCAGCTTAGAGGGGACACGAAACGAGCAGTACTTC. Translated: CASSLEGTRNEQYF. Combining the CDR3 with reference TRBV7-6 and TRBJ2-7 gives the whole variable domain GAGVSQSPRYKVTKRGQDVALRCDPISGHVSLYWYRQALGQGPEFLTYFNYEAQQDKSGLPNDRFSAERPEGSISTLTIQRTEQRDSAMYRCASSLEGTRNEQYFGPGTRLTVT.

V and J are TRBV25-1 and TRBJ1-1; tentative D call: TRBD1 (5 bases). Trimming shortened V by 0 bases and J by 0 bases, and 8 bases separated the two germline ends. CDR3 length: 15 residues. Germline V CDR1 and CDR2: MGHDK, SYGVNS. CDR3 residues: CASSEYSGVNTEAFF. CDR3 bases: TGTGCCAGCAGTGAATATTCGGGGGTGAACACTGAAGCTTTCTTT.

The chain employs TRBV6-5 and TRBJ1-2; tentatively, D is TRBD1 (6 bases). Germline CDR1 reads MNHEY; CDR2 reads SVGAGI. V was trimmed by 7 bases and J by 7 bases, leaving 19 bases between them. This CDR3 contains 14 residues. CDR3 coding DNA: TGTGCCAGCACCGAACCGGGGGGGCAGGGTGGCTACACCTTC. This codes for CASTEPGGQGGYTF.

Only a few counts were recorded for this clonotype. This rearrangement joins TRBV30 to TRBJ2-2; 9 bases line up with TRBD1. The CDR3 consists of 13 residues. CDR1 and CDR2 (germline): GTSNPN, SVGIG (reference sequence). The V segment lost 4 bases and the J segment 5 bases; nucleotides outside the gene matches: 2. DNA of the CDR3: TGTGCCTGGAAACAGGGGGCAACCGGGGAGCTGTTTTTT. This gives the protein CAWKQGATGELFF.

A note on this clonotype: Its ends do not fully match the called genes, so a read error is possible. The rearrangement links TRBV5-6 to TRBJ2-3; D ambiguous. The CDR3 contains 14 residues. In germline, CDR1 is SGHDT, CDR2 YYEEEE. The chain's CDR3 is CASSLEEYTDTKYF. The CDR3 DNA reads TGTGCCAGCAGCTTGGAAGAGTACACAGATACGAAGTATTTT. Full variable domain (rest looked up from reference TRBV5-6 and TRBJ2-3): DAGVTQSPTHLIKTRGQQVTLRCSPKSGHDTVSWYQQALGQGPQFIFQYYEEEERQRGNFPDRFSGHQFPNYSSELNVNALLLGDSALYLCASSLEEYTDTKYFGPGTRLTVL.

This clonotype has just a few counts. This rearrangement joins TRBV4-1 to TRBJ2-7; D unclear. Per the germline V gene, CDR1 is MGHRA and CDR2 is YSYEKL. The CDR3 has 14 residues. Trimming shortened V by 1 base and J by 6 bases, and 13 bases separated the two germline ends. The CDR3 region has the DNA TGCGCCAGCAGCCAAGGGCTTCTAGTGCCCGAGCAGTACTTC. This translates into CASSQGLLVPEQYF.

As concerns this clonotype: This may be a read error: a much more frequent sequence differs by one nucleotide. The rearrangement uses TRBV7-6 and TRBJ2-2; D possibly corresponds to TRBD2 (5 bases). Germline V gene lookup returns CDR1 SGHVS and CDR2 FNYEAQ. This CDR3 is built from 12 residues. CDR3 DNA: TGTGCCACCAGCTTGGGAGTCGGGGAGCTGTTTTTT. The encoded protein is CATSLGVGELFF.

This clonotype occurred a few times. The J gene is TRBJ1-1, the V gene TRBV11-3; perhaps TRBD1 as D (5 bases). V gave up 5 bases and J gave up 6 bases, with 31 bases separating them. Germline V CDR1 and CDR2: SGHNT, YENEEA. This CDR3 is 19 amino acids long. As DNA, the CDR3 is TGTGCCAGCAGCGCTCCCAGGGACGCTTTATACGATAGGAAGGCTGAAGCTTTCTTT. Its translation is CASSAPRDALYDRKAEAFF.

This clonotype was observed at least ten times. V and J are TRBV12-3 or TRBV12-4 and TRBJ2-7; D is perhaps TRBD1 (6 bases). The CDR3 is 14 residues long. V was clipped by 5 bases and J by 4 bases, with 15 bases between them. As DNA, the CDR3 is TGTGCCAGCAGTCCCGGGACACTTCAGTACGAGCAGTACTTC. This gives the protein CASSPGTLQYEQYF.

The chain has TRBV9 and TRBJ1-1, with D possibly TRBD1 on 5 matching bases. Trimming removed 4 bases at V and 1 base at J, with 11 bases between. The CDR3 has 14 residues. CDR1 is SGDLS, CDR2 YYNGEE, per germline. The CDR3 spells CASSPAGGNTEAFF. The CDR3 bases are TGTGCCAGCAGCCCCGCTGGGGGGAACACTGAAGCTTTCTTT. Full variable domain (outside the CDR3, taken from reference TRBV9 and TRBJ1-1): DSGVTQTPKHLITATGQRVTLRCSPRSGDLSVYWYQQSLDQGLQFLIQYYNGEERAKGNILERFSAQQFPDLHSELNLSSLELGDSALYFCASSPAGGNTEAFFGQGTRLTVV.

This chain links TRBV7-2 with TRBJ2-7; D remains ambiguous. This CDR3 is built from 14 residues. CDR1 and CDR2 from the germline V gene are SGHTA and FQGNSA. The ends were cut back, 1 base at V and 3 bases at J, with 10 bases in the middle. CDR3 DNA: TGTGCCAGCAGCTTAGGCTCGCCGTACTACGAGCAGTACTTC. Amino acid sequence: CASSLGSPYYEQYF.

This chain uses TRBV7-9 with TRBJ2-3; 8 nucleotides agree with TRBD2. Germline V gene sequence: CDR1 SEHNR, CDR2 FQNEAQ (reference sequence). The CDR3 sequence is 16 residues long. Trimming at V came to 4 bases and at J to 2 bases, leaving 8 bases not matched to a gene. CDR3 in DNA: TGTGCCAGCAGCTCTAATATAGCGGGGAACACAGATACGCAGTATTTT. Encoded protein: CASSSNIAGNTDTQYF.